The T cell receptor (beta chain) described here comes from a study of siplizumab effects on memory and regulatory T cells. Generated by immunoSEQ multiplex PCR, the TCRdb table keeps only in-frame clones and is missing some. This sample has about 110,000 clones; 90% to 95% occur once, and the top ten carry 0.32%. This sequence originates from a human donor in good health. The sequenced material came from CD4+ T cells sorted from blood.

The CDR3 bases are TGTGCCAGCAGCTTAACGCGCACCCCCACCGGGGAGCTGTTTTTT. This encodes CASSLTRTPTGELFF. This chain connects TRBV7-3 to TRBJ2-2; D remains unclear. V lost 0 bases and J 4 bases, leaving 9 bases between the germline ends. The CDR3 covers 15 residues. CDR1 SGHTA and CDR2 FQGTGA come from the germline V gene.